The 11 T cell receptor beta chains listed next were all sequenced from one sample in a study of T-cell reconstitution after alpha-beta-depleted transplantation in children. The TCRbeta library was prepared with unique molecular identifiers. MiXCR was run by TCRdb on the PCR reads, yielding one entry per CDR3 protein. The sample has roughly 220,000 distinct CDR3 sequences, about 12% seen once. This specimen consisted of PBMCs from the stem cell graft donor, obtained from the stem cell graft. Every receptor here comes from a human donor who donated a stem cell graft to a child with acute lymphoblastic leukemia.

This clonotype was detected many times. Here the CDR3 reads CSAQNHRVSGELFF. The CDR3 DNA follows: TGCAGTGCACAAAATCACCGGGTATCCGGGGAGCTGTTTTTT. The chain recombines TRBV20-1 with TRBJ2-2; D is ambiguous. Germline loops: CDR1 DFQATT, CDR2 SNEGSKA (reference sequence). The CDR3 length is 14 residues. Trimming stripped 6 bases from V and 6 bases from J, with 17 bases between.

This clonotype showed up many times. The gene calls are TRBV7-2 and TRBJ2-2; tentatively, D is TRBD1 (6 bases). This CDR3 has 16 residues. The ends were cut back, 4 bases at V and 0 bases at J, with 12 bases in the middle. CDR1 and CDR2 from the germline V gene are SGHTA and FQGNSA. CDR3 sequence: CASSSPTGTNTGELFF. DNA for the CDR3: TGTGCCAGCAGCTCACCGACAGGAACGAACACCGGGGAGCTGTTTTTT.

At least ten counts were recorded for this clonotype. This rearrangement joins TRBV27 to TRBJ2-2; 9 nucleotides agree with TRBD2. Germline V lookup: CDR1 MNHEY, CDR2 SMNVEV (reference sequence). The V segment lost 8 bases and the J segment 4 bases; nucleotides outside the gene matches: 20. The CDR3 has 19 residues. The CDR3 bases are TGTGCCAGCCACAGTTGGCACAGGGCCGGACTAGCGCCCACCGGGGAGCTGTTTTTT. Protein: CASHSWHRAGLAPTGELFF.

This clonotype was picked up many times. The genes are TRBV27 and TRBJ1-2; TRBD1 is a possible D gene (5 bases). V lost 4 bases and J lost 6, with 15 bases in between. Germline lookup yields CDR1 MNHEY and CDR2 SMNVEV (reference sequence). CDR3 length: 14 amino acids. CDR3 sequence: CASSSWGGGNGYTF. CDR3 sequence (DNA): TGTGCCAGCAGTTCCTGGGGGGGAGGGAATGGCTACACCTTC.

This clonotype was found many times. The CDR3 sequence is CASSLMSATLLNTGELFF. The CDR3 DNA follows: TGCGCCAGCAGCTTGATGTCCGCGACCCTACTGAACACCGGGGAGCTGTTTTTT. The rearrangement joins TRBV5-1 to TRBJ2-2; D unresolved. V lost 1 base to trimming and J lost 1 base, with 17 bases between them. This CDR3 spans 18 amino acids. Looked up from germline, CDR1 is SGHRS and CDR2 is YFSETQ.

This clonotype was recorded at least ten times. This chain uses TRBV12-3 or TRBV12-4 with TRBJ1-2, with a weak D call TRBD1 (6 bases). Trimming cost V 0 bases and J 4 bases, with 9 bases left between them. The CDR3 loop spans 14 amino acids. CDR3 nucleotide sequence: TGTGCCAGCAGTTTAGCCCCGGACAGCTATGGCTACACCTTC. It translates to CASSLAPDSYGYTF.

The rearrangement uses TRBV14 and TRBJ2-5, with D hard to call. The CDR3 extends over 15 amino acids. CDR1 is SGHDN, CDR2 FVKESK, per germline. The ends were cut back, 0 bases at V and 5 bases at J, with 13 bases in the middle. The CDR3 DNA reads TGTGCCAGCAGCCAAGATGGCACTTTGTGGGAGACCCAGTACTTC. Its protein is CASSQDGTLWETQYF.

This clonotype was seen at least ten times. The rearrangement links TRBV20-1 to TRBJ2-5, with no clear D. The CDR3 is made up of 10 amino acids. CDR1 and CDR2 (germline): DFQATT, SNEGSKA (reference sequence). The ends were cut back, 3 bases at V and 5 bases at J, with 4 bases in the middle. CDR3 coding DNA: TGCAGTGCTAGTCTGGAGACCCAGTACTTC. Protein sequence: CSASLETQYF.

In the case of this clonotype: A clone one base away is much larger, so this may be a read error. The rearrangement uses TRBV28 and TRBJ2-7; perhaps D is TRBD1 or TRBD2 (6 bases each). The CDR3 extends over 14 amino acids. Trimming cost V 10 bases and J 5 bases, with 21 bases left between them. Germline CDR1 is MDHEN and CDR2 is SYDVKM. CDR3 sequence (DNA): TGTGCCATCAGCCTTAAGGAGGGGACACACGAGCAGTACTTC. Protein: CAISLKEGTHEQYF.

This clonotype occurred many times. The chain carries TRBV7-2 and TRBJ2-3; 8 bases align to TRBD2. Germline V gene sequence: CDR1 SGHTA, CDR2 FQGNSA. CDR3 length: 15 amino acids. J gave up 2 bases and V 3 bases, and 4 bases lay outside the gene matches. The CDR3: CASSFNGRATDTQYF. As DNA, the CDR3 is TGTGCCAGCAGCTTTAACGGGAGGGCCACAGATACGCAGTATTTT.

This clonotype was picked up many times. This chain joins TRBV7-9 and TRBJ1-2, with a possible D match to TRBD1 (5 bases). Trimming left V 3 bases short and J 6 bases short, with 20 bases between. Germline V CDR1 and CDR2: SEHNR, FQNEAQ (reference sequence). The CDR3 covers 16 residues. The CDR3 spells CASSLVGRRYNDGYTF. The DNA of the CDR3 is TGTGCCAGCAGCTTGGTGGGACGGAGGTATAATGATGGCTACACCTTC.